The clone carrying this TCR beta chain was seen at least ten times. This sample's time point: newly diagnosed GD, antithyroid drugs for less than 3 months. There was RNA extracted from PBMCs, and the TCR library was made from it. The data originate from a study of regulatory T cells in long-lasting Graves disease. In building TCR beta libraries, iRepertoire HTBI primers were used together with Arm-PCR of CDR3 regions. TCRdb called the multiplex PCR reads again in MiXCR, with one record for every CDR3 protein. The repertoire includes about 530,000 distinct CDR3 sequences, around 16% of them detected once, and roughly 25% sits in the top ten. The CDR3 loop spans 13 amino acids. The germline V gene has CDR1 MNHNS and CDR2 SASEGT. With 6 bases removed from V and 6 bases from J, the gap between germline ends came to 14 bases. The same specimen was also included in a second study, on T cells in Graves' hyperthyroidism and ophthalmopathy.

The specimen comprised peripheral blood mononuclear cells (PBMCs), sampled at new diagnosis, from a patient treated with antithyroid drugs. The receptor's source is a woman in her forties or fifties with Graves disease. V gene TRBV6-1 combines with J gene TRBJ1-2; no reliable D call. The CDR3 loop reads CASRSGRGDGYTF. Written as DNA, the CDR3 is TGTGCCAGCAGGTCCGGACGGGGAGATGGCTACACCTTC.